One TCR beta chain is described in this entry. The data stem from a study of OX40 agonist ivuxolimab in advanced cancers. The germline CDR1 and CDR2 sequences are SGHRS and YFSETQ. CDR3 size: 13 residues. V was pared by 4 bases and J by 2 bases, with 9 bases between. Clones were read by immunoSEQ multiplex PCR, and TCRdb kept only the in-frame ones, dropping some. The table lists 98,000 or so clones, about 91% of them singletons. This clonotype was obtained from an adult with an advanced solid tumor such as melanoma, head and neck, liver or kidney cancer. This rearrangement joins TRBV5-1 to TRBJ1-1; maybe TRBD1 (5 bases). Sequencing used CD4+ or CD8+ T cells sorted from blood, obtained in a trial of the OX40 agonist ivuxolimab. CDR3 DNA sequence: TGCGCCAGCAGCCGGGACGCTAACACTGAAGCTTTCTTT. Translation gives CASSRDANTEAFF.